The clone carrying this T cell receptor beta chain was counted only a few times. Its antigen is currently unknown. The record originates from a study of human T cells and chemical hapten exposure. As for the study in general: Recorded diagnoses among the mostly female patients were alopecia areata, totalis or universalis.

Study-level results: The donor cohort had alopecia, so its immune response may not match that of healthy people.

One entry per CDR3 protein results from TCRdb running MiXCR on the RACE reads. Here the sample spans approximately 73,000 distinct CDR3 sequences, 10% being singletons. Time point described: patch test 1, 2 weeks after DPC sensitization. The treatment was: therapeutic diphenylcyclopropenone sensitization with weekly scalp DPC. The CDR3 is 15 amino acids. CDR1 and CDR2 from the germline V gene are KGHDR and SFDVKD. Trimming at V came to 6 bases and at J to 2 bases, leaving 3 bases not matched to a gene. The TCR comes from a woman between 50 and 59 years old with alopecia areata. Some clones in this sample may be carry-over from other donors' samples. The V call is TRBV24-1, the J call TRBJ2-1, with TRBD2 matching 10 bases. Sample: whole blood, taken in connection with sensitization to the hapten diphenylcyclopropenone (DPC). The CDR3 region has the DNA TGTGCCACCAGTCGCAGCGGGAGGGCCTACAATGAGCAGTTCTTC. Protein sequence: CATSRSGRAYNEQFF.